A single sample is the source of the 2 T cell receptor beta chains below, sequenced in a study of T-cell reconstitution after alpha-beta-depleted transplantation in children. As it was prepared, the TCRbeta library received unique molecular identifiers. In TCRdb, the PCR reads were re-called with MiXCR into one record per CDR3 protein. The data contain around 600,000 distinct CDR3 sequences, 23% of them singletons. The material was PBMCs, mostly from graft donor cells, obtained 360 days after TCRalphabeta/CD19-depleted stem cell transplant. Every receptor here comes from a boy under three years old who had a stem cell transplant for acute myeloid leukemia, so the T cells may come from the graft donor.

This clonotype has just a few counts. V gene TRBV25-1 combines with J gene TRBJ1-1, with TRBD1 matching 7 bases. The ends lost 0 bases at V and 1 base at J; junction bases unmatched: 2. This CDR3 comprises 15 residues. Germline CDR1 and CDR2: MGHDK and SYGVNS. CDR3 in DNA: TGTGCCAGCAGTGAATACCGACAGGGGAACACTGAAGCTTTCTTT. Protein product: CASSEYRQGNTEAFF.

This clonotype was counted at least ten times. The chain employs TRBV12-3 or TRBV12-4 and TRBJ1-5, with unresolved D. V lost 7 bases and J lost 3, with 7 bases in between. The CDR3 sequence is 12 residues long. The DNA for the CDR3 is TGTGCCAGCAAGGCGGACAATCAGCCCCAGCATTTT. It is translated as CASKADNQPQHF.